The present TCR beta chain was sequenced within a study of T cell responses to AZD1222 COVID-19 vaccine. A note on this clone: Its cognate antigen is unknown.

Only in-frame clones appear in the TCRdb table, and some are missing; sequencing was by immunoSEQ multiplex PCR. The sample holds 60,000 to 75,000 clones, about 87% seen once. Study conclusions and caveats: Possibly, clonal diversity was underestimated; donors were largely white British and included more females. Compared with day 0, the breadth and depth of the Spike-specific TCR repertoire rose significantly after two doses of AZD1222.

The CDR3 runs 13 residues. V was clipped by 2 bases and J by 8 bases, with 12 bases between them. Germline V gene sequence: CDR1 KGHSH, CDR2 LQKENI. This sequence originates from an adult in good health. This chain joins TRBV18 and TRBJ1-2; D gene ambiguous. This specimen was peripheral blood, taken on day 0 of AZD1222 vaccination. This CDR3 reads CASSPGEQMGYTF. CDR3 nucleotide sequence: TGTGCCAGCTCACCAGGGGAACAGATGGGCTACACCTTC. Together with reference TRBV18 and TRBJ1-2, the CDR3 gives the full variable domain: NAGVMQNPRHLVRRRGQEARLRCSPMKGHSHVYWYRQLPEEGLKFMVYLQKENIIDESGMPKERFSAEFPKEGPSILRIQQVVRGDSAAYFCASSPGEQMGYTFGSGTRLTVV.